One sample yielded the 10 T cell receptor beta chains listed below, sequenced in a study of T cell clonotyping in hematopoietic cell transplantation. Sample time point: recipient sample about 28 days before transplant, after cytoreduction. Only in-frame clones appear in the TCRdb table, and some are missing; sequencing was by immunoSEQ multiplex PCR. The sample yields about 38,000 clones, roughly 94% seen once. Material: peripheral blood mononuclear cells, obtained before stem cell transplant. The receptors were gathered from a man between 40 and 49 years old with chronic myeloid leukemia. Some clones in this sample may be carry-over from other donors' samples.

The table lists this clone with a count of one. V gene TRBV30 combines with J gene TRBJ1-6, with 8 bases matching TRBD1. Losses at the gene ends were 0 bases for V and 7 bases for J; bases not matched to a gene: 5. Germline assignment: CDR1 GTSNPN and CDR2 SVGIG (reference sequence). The CDR3 has 15 amino acids. This CDR3 reads CAWSVRTGWNSPLHF. The CDR3 DNA is TGTGCCTGGAGTGTGCGGACAGGGTGGAATTCACCCCTCCACTTT.

The chain employs TRBV28 and TRBJ1-5; 10 bases match TRBD1. Germline values: CDR1 MDHEN, CDR2 SYDVKM. CDR3 length: 19 residues. Trimming cost V 4 bases and J 2 bases; bases outside gene matches: 14. The CDR3 DNA follows: TGTGCCAGCAGTTCCCTCCGGGACAGGGGTGGAATGGGCAATCAGCCCCAGCATTTT. It translates to CASSSLRDRGGMGNQPQHF.

This chain joins TRBV9 and TRBJ2-5; D may be TRBD1 (5 bases). This CDR3 has 12 amino acids. Trimming pared 7 bases from V and 5 bases from J, leaving 12 bases between. Germline assignment: CDR1 SGDLS and CDR2 YYNGEE. CDR3 loop: CASGRSGETQYF. The CDR3 coding sequence is TGTGCCAGCGGGCGCTCAGGGGAGACCCAGTACTTC.

The chain has TRBV6-5 and TRBJ1-1; D is unclear. Per germline, CDR1 MNHEY and CDR2 SVGAGI. The CDR3 sequence is 15 residues long. Trimming took 6 bases from V and 1 from J, leaving 15 bases between them. CDR3 region: CASRGYGRENTEAFF. The CDR3 DNA follows: TGTGCCAGCAGAGGGTACGGACGGGAGAACACTGAAGCTTTCTTT.

This chain connects TRBV6-8 to TRBJ2-2; unclear D gene. This CDR3 comprises 13 residues. Trimming left V 0 bases short and J 7 bases short, with 6 bases between. From germline, CDR1 is MNHGY and CDR2 SAAAGT. The CDR3 region is CASSYSRFGELFF. CDR3 coding DNA: TGTGCCAGCAGTTACTCTAGGTTCGGGGAGCTGTTTTTT.

V is TRBV4-2 and J is TRBJ1-3, with D possibly matching TRBD1 (6 bases). The germline gives CDR1 LGHNA, CDR2 YNFKEQ. V was pared by 5 bases and J by 2 bases, with 13 bases between. The CDR3 consists of 15 residues. For the CDR3, the DNA is TGTGCCAGCAGCTCTGGGAGGGGGACTGGAAACACCATATATTTT. It specifies CASSSGRGTGNTIYF.

The rearrangement uses TRBV4-3 and TRBJ2-4; TRBD1 is a possible D gene (5 bases). Germline values: CDR1 LGHNA, CDR2 YSLEER. V gave up 4 bases and J gave up 6 bases, with 13 bases separating them. The CDR3 sequence is 14 residues long. CDR3 region: CASSPQVGANIQYF. CDR3 in DNA: TGCGCCAGCAGCCCTCAGGTAGGGGCAAACATTCAGTACTTC.

This rearrangement joins TRBV7-8 to TRBJ1-4, with a weak D call TRBD1 (5 bases). CDR1 is SGHVS and CDR2 is FQNEAQ in the germline V gene. V lost 5 bases to trimming and J lost 5 bases, with 12 bases between them. The length of the CDR3 is 14 residues. DNA for the CDR3: TGTGCCAGCAGCCGGGGGAGAGGAAATGAAAAACTGTTTTTT. This translates into CASSRGRGNEKLFF.

This clone showed up just a few times. The gene calls are TRBV7-8 and TRBJ2-5; D perhaps matches TRBD2 (5 bases). Deletions cut 5 bases from V and 2 bases from J, with 15 bases between. The germline V gene encodes CDR1 SGHVS and CDR2 FQNEAQ. This CDR3 has 15 residues. CDR3: CASSQRLNRQETQYF. CDR3 sequence (DNA): TGTGCCAGCAGCCAAAGACTAAATAGACAAGAGACCCAGTACTTC.

Comment on this clone: This CDR3 is also generated by other DNA sequences in the sample. The genes are TRBV27 and TRBJ1-1; a weak D match, TRBD1 (5 bases). The germline gives CDR1 MNHEY, CDR2 SMNVEV (reference sequence). V was pared by 0 bases and J by 5 bases, with 10 bases between. The length of the CDR3 is 14 residues. CDR3 in amino acids: CASSLSGVGTEAFF. The CDR3 bases are TGTGCCAGCAGTTTATCAGGGGTCGGAACTGAAGCTTTCTTT.